The rows below give T cell receptor beta chains drawn from one sample of a study of Graves' ophthalmopathy and Graves' hyperthyroidism. TCRdb re-analysed the multiplex PCR reads in MiXCR, keeping a single row per CDR3 protein. The data show 400,000 or so distinct CDR3 sequences, approximately 18% seen once. Source material: peripheral blood. Every receptor here comes from an adult woman with stable Graves' hyperthyroidism. CDR3s include the opening cysteine and the closing phenylalanine or tryptophan. The D gene is left open where the match is weak. Size is omitted from some rows. Given values are once, few, many or a class for expanded clones.

>-|once|TRBV6-5|TRBJ2-7
CASSYPPQTRSRYEQYF
TGTGCCAGCAGTTACCCCCCCCAGACTAGATCGCGCTACGAGCAGTACTTC
>-|-|TRBV5-6|TRBJ2-6
CASRTPGANVLTF
TGTGCCAGCAGAACCCCTGGGGCCAACGTCCTGACTTTC
>-|many|TRBV6-5|TRBJ1-3
CASSFGGTGNTIYF
TGTGCCAGCAGTTTTGGGGGGACCGGAAACACCATATATTTT
>-|few|TRBV4-1|TRBJ2-4
CASSQRGNIQYF
TGCGCCAGCAGCCAACGCGGAAACATTCAGTACTTC
>TRBD1|many|TRBV7-2|TRBJ1-5
CASSAPGGQNQPQHF
TGTGCCAGCAGCGCGCCAGGGGGTCAAAATCAGCCCCAGCATTTT
>TRBD1|many|TRBV12-3/TRBV12-4|TRBJ2-3
CASRLAGTENTQYF
TGTGCCAGCAGACTTGCCGGGACAGAAAATACGCAGTATTTT
>TRBD2|many|TRBV20-1|TRBJ2-7
CSASRDSGGSSYEQYF
TGCAGTGCTTCCCGGGATAGCGGGGGAAGCTCCTACGAGCAGTACTTC
>TRBD1|many|TRBV19|TRBJ2-7
CASSAQGVRSDEQYF
TGTGCCAGTAGCGCTCAGGGGGTCAGGAGTGACGAGCAGTACTTC
>TRBD2|many|TRBV6-5|TRBJ2-7
CASRAGPLYEQYF
TGTGCCAGCAGAGCGGGACCATTGTACGAGCAGTACTTC
>-|many|TRBV12-3/TRBV12-4|TRBJ1-5
CASSLSGRNQPQHF
TGTGCCAGCAGTTTATCAGGGCGGAATCAGCCCCAGCATTTT
>-|-|TRBV12-3/TRBV12-4|TRBJ1-2
CASSLSNGYTF
TGTGCCAGCAGTTTATCGAATGGCTACACCTTC
>-|many|TRBV30|TRBJ1-5
CAFNTGGLSQPQHF
TGTGCCTTCAACACTGGGGGGCTAAGTCAGCCCCAGCATTTT
>-|once|TRBV3-1|TRBJ2-6
CASSPLPGANVLTF
TGTGCCAGCAGCCCCCTTCCTGGGGCCAACGTCCTGACTTTC
>TRBD1|many|TRBV6-2/TRBV6-3|TRBJ2-3
CASNRGRDTQYF
TGTGCCAGCAACAGGGGGCGAGATACGCAGTATTTT
>-|-|TRBV20-1|TRBJ2-3
CSGRWADTQYF
TGCAGTGGGCGCTGGGCAGATACGCAGTATTTT
>-|many|TRBV14|TRBJ2-5
CASSQDYRFQETQYF
TGTGCCAGCAGCCAAGACTACAGGTTCCAAGAGACCCAGTACTTC
>-|many|TRBV6-6|TRBJ1-1
CASSYSGPRQGGDMNTEAFF
TGTGCCAGCAGTTACTCCGGGCCTCGGCAGGGAGGGGACATGAACACTGAAGCTTTCTTT
>-|-|TRBV6-2/TRBV6-3|TRBJ1-1
CASSYSWKSPEDTEAFF
TGTGCCAGCAGTTACTCGTGGAAGTCCCCGGAGGACACTGAAGCTTTCTTT
>-|-|TRBV20-1|TRBJ2-5
CSTPGAAGETQYF
TGCAGTACTCCCGGAGCAGCCGGGGAGACCCAGTACTTC
>-|-|TRBV4-1|TRBJ1-2
CASSQRQTDNYGYTF
TGCGCCAGCAGCCAACGCCAGACAGATAACTATGGCTACACCTTC
>TRBD1|many|TRBV28|TRBJ1-6
CASSLSSGGGSPLHF
TGTGCCAGCAGTTTATCATCAGGGGGAGGTTCACCCCTCCACTTT
>-|few|TRBV6-1|TRBJ2-7
CASRLWMGNYDQYF
TGTGCCAGCAGACTATGGATGGGTAACTACGATCAGTACTTC
>TRBD2|many|TRBV12-3/TRBV12-4|TRBJ2-7
CASSLAGPLQYF
TGTGCCAGCAGCCTAGCGGGCCCTCTCCAGTACTTC
>-|few|TRBV7-9|TRBJ1-1
CASSLKSTEAFF
TGTGCCAGCAGCTTGAAGAGCACTGAAGCTTTCTTT
>TRBD1|-|TRBV4-1|TRBJ2-5
CASSQAPRDRLETQYF
TGCGCCAGCAGCCAAGCTCCTCGGGACAGACTAGAGACCCAGTACTTC
>TRBD1|-|TRBV28|TRBJ1-5
CASLGQGDQPQHF
TGTGCCAGCTTGGGACAGGGGGATCAGCCCCAGCATTTT
>TRBD1|many|TRBV7-8|TRBJ2-7
CASSLANGTGGYEQYF
TGTGCCAGCAGCTTAGCCAACGGGACAGGGGGCTACGAGCAGTACTTC
>-|many|TRBV12-3/TRBV12-4|TRBJ2-2
CASNHAGDGELFF
TGTGCCAGCAATCACGCCGGGGACGGGGAGCTGTTTTTT
>-|many|TRBV12-3/TRBV12-4|TRBJ2-7
CASSFRSRGEQYF
TGTGCCAGCAGTTTCCGGTCGCGGGGCGAGCAGTACTTC
>TRBD1|many|TRBV25-1|TRBJ2-5
CASSGQGAEETQYF
TGTGCCAGCAGTGGACAGGGGGCGGAAGAGACCCAGTACTTC
>-|-|TRBV28|TRBJ2-2
CASSLWFGATGELFF
TGTGCCAGCAGTTTATGGTTCGGAGCCACCGGGGAGCTGTTTTTT
>TRBD2|many|TRBV7-9|TRBJ2-5
CASSLSAGRRTQYF
TGTGCCAGCAGCTTATCAGCGGGGAGGCGAACCCAGTACTTC
>TRBD2|many|TRBV10-1|TRBJ2-7
CASGVREPLLILYEQYF
TGCGCCAGCGGGGTGCGGGAGCCACTCTTGATCCTTTACGAGCAGTACTTC
>TRBD1|many|TRBV19|TRBJ1-2
CASTFNRGRGDYGYTF
TGTGCCAGTACCTTCAACAGGGGGCGCGGGGACTATGGCTACACCTTC
>-|many|TRBV29-1|TRBJ2-7
CSVVIGYEQYF
TGCAGCGTTGTAATCGGCTACGAGCAGTACTTC
>-|-|TRBV7-2|TRBJ2-5
CASTLELVQETQYF
TGTGCCAGCACCTTAGAGCTAGTGCAAGAGACCCAGTACTTC
>-|few|TRBV20-1|TRBJ2-3
CSARDLVLASPDTQYF
TGCAGTGCTAGAGATCTTGTCCTAGCGTCCCCAGATACGCAGTATTTT
>TRBD2|many|TRBV19|TRBJ2-7
CASMLGTSGEQYF
TGTGCCAGTATGCTCGGGACTAGCGGCGAGCAGTACTTC
>-|few|TRBV28|TRBJ2-2
CASSFLLGTGELFF
TGTGCCAGCAGTTTCCTCCTAGGCACCGGGGAGCTGTTTTTT
>TRBD1|many|TRBV18|TRBJ2-5
CASSPRGPATGLETQYF
TGTGCCAGCTCACCACGGGGCCCGGCGACAGGGTTGGAGACCCAGTACTTC
>-|many|TRBV28|TRBJ1-2
CASRGQQGKGRYGYTF
TGTGCCAGCCGAGGACAGCAAGGAAAGGGTCGGTATGGCTACACCTTC
>-|-|TRBV6-1|TRBJ1-1
CASKGVTTEAFF
TGTGCCAGCAAAGGGGTGACGACTGAAGCTTTCTTT
>-|many|TRBV30|TRBJ2-5
CALRLASGETQYF
TGTGCCCTCCGGCTAGCTTCGGGAGAGACCCAGTACTTC
>-|many|TRBV7-2|TRBJ2-5
CASSFRQPQETQYF
TGTGCCAGCAGCTTTCGACAGCCCCAAGAGACCCAGTACTTC
>-|many|TRBV6-2/TRBV6-3|TRBJ1-1
CASSYPTGNTEAFF
TGTGCCAGCAGTTACCCGACAGGTAACACTGAAGCTTTCTTT
>-|once|TRBV29-1|TRBJ2-5
CSVGGVRPRETQYF
TGCAGCGTTGGCGGAGTCAGGCCACGGGAGACCCAGTACTTC
>-|many|TRBV30|TRBJ2-2
CAWGTPTRTGELFF
TGTGCCTGGGGAACTCCTACACGAACCGGGGAGCTGTTTTTT
>-|-|TRBV28|TRBJ1-1
CPTRGATGEAFF
TGTCCAACAAGGGGGGCGACGGGTGAAGCTTTCTTT
>-|many|TRBV7-9|TRBJ2-5
CASSQYLEQETQYF
TGTGCCAGCAGCCAATATCTAGAACAAGAGACCCAGTACTTC
>-|-|TRBV10-3|TRBJ1-5
CAISDLGRDSTDTQHF
TGTGCCATCAGTGATTTGGGGAGAGACAGCACAGATACGCAGCATTTT
>-|few|TRBV20-1|TRBJ1-2
CSARERPYGYTF
TGCAGTGCTAGAGAAAGGCCCTATGGCTACACCTTC
>TRBD2|many|TRBV28|TRBJ2-5
CASRGGLAGDETQYF
TGTGCCAGCAGGGGAGGACTAGCGGGAGATGAGACCCAGTACTTC